This entry lists 7 T cell receptor beta chains sequenced from one sample in a study of cytomegalovirus exposure and HLA in healthy donors. Primers for the PCR totalled 60 Vbeta and 13 Jbeta. The method was immunoSEQ multiplex PCR; TCRdb's version includes in-frame clones alone and lacks a portion of them. The data show some 200,000 clones, about 80% seen once. Sequencing was performed on PBMCs. The receptors come from a man aged 18-30 years in good health and CMV-seronegative.

This chain uses TRBV11-2 with TRBJ2-7; 8 bases are a match to TRBD2. Germline V CDR1 and CDR2: SGHAT, FQNNGV. Trimming cost V 3 bases and J 3 bases; bases outside gene matches: 7. The CDR3 runs to 15 residues. In nucleotides, the CDR3 is TGTGCCAGCAGCTTCCGACTAGCGCAACTCTACGAGCAGTACTTC. Residues: CASSFRLAQLYEQYF.

This clone came up a few times. The rearrangement uses TRBV6-5 and TRBJ2-7, with a possible D match to TRBD2 (5 bases). The V and J ends lost 8 bases and 1 base respectively, with 15 bases between them. This CDR3 has 14 residues. Germline lookup yields CDR1 MNHEY and CDR2 SVGAGI. CDR3 protein: CASPKTGISYEQYF. CDR3 nucleotide sequence: TGTGCCAGCCCAAAGACCGGGATTTCCTACGAGCAGTACTTC.

The chain carries TRBV9 and TRBJ2-7; 8 nucleotides agree with TRBD2. This CDR3 is built from 15 residues. Trimming took 0 bases from V and 4 from J; bases not matched to a gene: 6. Germline CDR1 SGDLS, CDR2 YYNGEE. In nucleotides, the CDR3 is TGTGCCAGCAGCGTAGGCCCAGCGGGAGAGTACGAGCAGTACTTC. Translating gives CASSVGPAGEYEQYF.

This clone was seen a handful of times. The rearrangement links TRBV4-1 to TRBJ2-1; TRBD2 matches 12 bases. Germline CDR1 is MGHRA and CDR2 is YSYEKL. This CDR3 has 16 residues. The junction had 5 bases not matched to a gene; V was cut back by 1 base and J by 7 bases. CDR3 DNA sequence: TGCGCCAGCAGCCAAGGACTAGCGGGAGCCGGGAATGAGCAGTTCTTC. This translates into CASSQGLAGAGNEQFF.

V is TRBV5-6 and J is TRBJ1-2, with D tentatively TRBD1 (6 bases). Trimming removed 6 bases from V and 6 bases from J, with 15 bases in between. In germline, CDR1 is SGHDT, CDR2 YYEEEE. The CDR3 consists of 13 residues. The CDR3 nucleotides read TGTGCCAGCACTAAACAGGGTGTACATGGCTACACCTTC. Protein sequence: CASTKQGVHGYTF.

This clone appeared once. CDR3 residues: CASSLFPGGTEAFF. CDR3 sequence (DNA): TGTGCCAGCAGTTTATTTCCGGGAGGCACTGAAGCTTTCTTT. J is TRBJ1-1 and V is TRBV27; D is ambiguous. Germline-derived CDR1 and CDR2 are MNHEY and SMNVEV (reference sequence). Trimming removed 1 base at V and 4 bases at J, with 10 bases between. The CDR3 sequence is 14 residues long.

This clone was found a few times. The chain employs TRBV19 and TRBJ2-1; D not certain. This CDR3 contains 15 residues. Germline lookup yields CDR1 LNHDA and CDR2 SQIVND (reference sequence). Trimming shortened V by 9 bases and J by 4 bases, and 19 bases separated the two germline ends. The CDR3 nucleotides are TGTGCCAGCACATACGCCCCGTTGGCTTACAATGAGCAGTTCTTC. Residues: CASTYAPLAYNEQFF.